The 18 T cell receptor beta chains reported below all come from one sample, sequenced in a study of sequential checkpoint blockade in melanoma. The protocol was immunoSEQ multiplex PCR, while the TCRdb copy is restricted to in-frame clones and leaves out a portion. The sample yields fewer than 40,000 clones, about 88% seen once. The treatment was: randomized to nivolumab then ipilimumab (arm A) or the reverse (arm B). Sequenced material: CD8+ T cells sorted from blood (inferred from file names), taken from a patient given nivolumab and ipilimumab in sequence. Receptors were obtained from a human donor with melanoma.

This clone is a singleton in its sample. The chain recombines TRBV6-1 with TRBJ1-1, with a possible D match to TRBD1 (5 bases). Germline CDR1 and CDR2: MNHNS and SASEGT. The V gene lost 3 bases and the J gene lost 4 bases, with 15 bases spanning the gap. The CDR3 runs to 15 residues. The CDR3 DNA is TGTGCCAGCAGTGACCCCGACAGTATCGGCACTGAAGCTTTCTTT. Translated, it gives CASSDPDSIGTEAFF.

The chain employs TRBV19 and TRBJ1-1, with D unclear. The germline V gene has CDR1 LNHDA and CDR2 SQIVND (reference sequence). The CDR3 spans 12 residues. Trimming left V 6 bases short and J 1 base short, with 6 bases between. CDR3 coding DNA: TGTGCCAGTAGCCACAGGAACACTGAAGCTTTCTTT. Amino acids: CASSHRNTEAFF.

The CDR3 here is CASSLVHRGLAGMSYNEQFF. CDR3 nucleotide sequence: TGCGCCAGCAGCTTGGTTCACAGAGGGCTAGCGGGAATGTCCTACAATGAGCAGTTCTTC. The chain uses TRBV5-1 and TRBJ2-1; 9 nucleotides match TRBD2. Trimming took 0 bases from V and 1 from J; bases not matched to a gene: 14. Germline lookup yields CDR1 SGHRS and CDR2 YFSETQ. The CDR3 runs to 20 residues.

The V gene is TRBV27, the J gene TRBJ2-1; 11 bases align to TRBD2. With V trimmed by 5 bases and J by 8 bases, 11 bases remained unmatched. The CDR3 runs 16 residues. Germline V gene sequence: CDR1 MNHEY, CDR2 SMNVEV (reference sequence). CDR3 DNA: TGTGCCAGCAGTGAAGCTAGCGGGAGGCTTATCGATGAGCAGTTCTTC. Translation: CASSEASGRLIDEQFF.

This chain uses TRBV6-4 with TRBJ2-3; possible D gene TRBD2, 5 bases. This CDR3 contains 16 residues. V shed 0 bases and J shed 2 bases, with 12 bases lying between them. Germline V gene data show CDR1 as MRHNA and CDR2 as SNTAGT. CDR3 sequence: CASSDSSGGPTDTQYF. CDR3 bases: TGTGCCAGCAGTGACTCGAGCGGAGGTCCCACAGATACGCAGTATTTT.

J is TRBJ2-7 and V is TRBV7-6, with a tentative D call TRBD1 (5 bases). CDR1 is SGHVS, CDR2 FNYEAQ, per germline. V was shortened by 6 bases and J by 0 bases, with 18 bases between the two germline ends. CDR3 length: 16 residues. CDR3 sequence (DNA): TGTGCCAGCAGTTCTCCCCAGGGTCGAATCTCCTACGAGCAGTACTTC. It is translated as CASSSPQGRISYEQYF.

V gene TRBV5-1 combines with J gene TRBJ1-1, with 10 bases identical to TRBD1. Germline V gives CDR1 SGHRS, CDR2 YFSETQ. The CDR3 length is 17 residues. J gave up 3 bases and V 4 bases, and 12 bases lay outside the gene matches. The CDR3 region has the DNA TGCGCCAGCAGCCCAGAGGGGACAGGGGTCTTCGACACTGAAGCTTTCTTT. It yields the protein CASSPEGTGVFDTEAFF.

The chain carries TRBV27 and TRBJ2-3; 10 bases match TRBD2. Germline V CDR1 and CDR2: MNHEY, SMNVEV (reference sequence). Trimming took 3 bases from V and 6 from J; bases not matched to a gene: 6. The CDR3 runs to 15 residues. The CDR3 region is CASSLYPSGSDTQYF. The CDR3 DNA sequence: TGTGCCAGCAGTTTGTACCCTAGCGGGAGCGATACGCAGTATTTT.

V gene TRBV4-3 combines with J gene TRBJ1-4, with 10 bases fitting TRBD1. CDR3 length: 18 amino acids. V was clipped by 0 bases and J by 5 bases; unmatched bases: 9. Germline V gene data show CDR1 as LGHNA and CDR2 as YSLEER. In DNA, the CDR3 is TGCGCCAGCAGCCAAGATCATGGGACAGGGGTCCGAAATGAAAAACTGTTTTTT. It yields the protein CASSQDHGTGVRNEKLFF.

The rearrangement joins TRBV19 to TRBJ2-7; the D gene is possibly TRBD1 (5 bases). This CDR3 contains 14 residues. V gave up 2 bases and J gave up 2 bases, with 10 bases separating them. The germline gives CDR1 LNHDA, CDR2 SQIVND (reference sequence). The CDR3 DNA follows: TGTGCCAGTAGTATAAAGGGGTCGGCCTACGAGCAGTACTTC. Protein sequence: CASSIKGSAYEQYF.

V is TRBV11-3 and J is TRBJ2-2; perhaps TRBD2 as D (6 bases). Trimming removed 0 bases at V and 1 base at J, with 18 bases between. The CDR3 spans 19 residues. The germline V gene encodes CDR1 SGHNT and CDR2 YENEEA. The CDR3 DNA sequence: TGTGCCAGCAGCTTAGACCCTCTGGGGCGGGGCAAGAACACCGGGGAGCTGTTTTTT. It codes for CASSLDPLGRGKNTGELFF.

The gene calls are TRBV28 and TRBJ2-7; 15 bases match TRBD2. The CDR3 contains 17 residues. V lost 7 bases, J lost 5 bases, and 12 bases stayed unmatched. Looked up from germline, CDR1 is MDHEN and CDR2 is SYDVKM. CDR3 loop: CASKGPRGLAGGDEQYV. The CDR3 region has the DNA TGTGCCAGCAAGGGACCCAGGGGACTAGCGGGAGGCGACGAGCAGTACGTC.

This rearrangement joins TRBV6-5 to TRBJ2-5, with 8 positions matching TRBD1. This CDR3 is 13 amino acids long. The J segment lost 4 bases and the V segment lost 4 bases, leaving 2 bases of the junction unmatched. In germline, CDR1 is MNHEY, CDR2 SVGAGI. CDR3 coding DNA: TGTGCCAGCAGTTCCAGGGGGCGAGAGACCCAGTACTTC. Translating it yields CASSSRGRETQYF.

V and J are TRBV27 and TRBJ2-2; D remains ambiguous. Germline CDR1 is MNHEY and CDR2 is SMNVEV (reference sequence). V was cut by 2 bases and J by 4 bases, with 11 bases left in between. CDR3 length: 15 amino acids. The CDR3 reads CASSLGHLSTGELFF. The CDR3 DNA follows: TGTGCCAGCAGTTTAGGGCATCTTAGCACCGGGGAGCTGTTTTTT.

This clone was observed once. The gene calls are TRBV7-2 and TRBJ2-5; 9 bases are a match to TRBD1. There are 16 residues in the CDR3. J gave up 3 bases and V 4 bases, and 9 bases lay outside the gene matches. CDR1 is SGHTA and CDR2 is FQGNSA in the germline V gene. The CDR3 DNA follows: TGTGCCAGCAGCTCACCGGGACAGGGTGGTGAAGAGACCCAGTACTTC. It yields the protein CASSSPGQGGEETQYF.

This clone was counted a few times. The rearrangement uses TRBV7-9 and TRBJ2-7; D may be TRBD2 (5 bases). The germline V gene has CDR1 SEHNR and CDR2 FQNEAQ (reference sequence). V lost 5 bases to trimming and J lost 2 bases, with 16 bases between them. CDR3 length: 15 amino acids. The CDR3 DNA reads TGTGCCAGCAGCAGCCCTACCGGGAATCCCTACGAGCAGTACTTC. Translation: CASSSPTGNPYEQYF.

This chain joins TRBV28 and TRBJ2-5; 7 nucleotides line up with TRBD1. Germline CDR1 MDHEN, CDR2 SYDVKM. After removal of 3 bases from V and 5 bases from J, the junction contained 15 bases not matched to a gene. The length of the CDR3 is 17 residues. The CDR3 spells CASSFPGAGGVQETQYF. The CDR3 DNA reads as TGTGCCAGCAGTTTTCCAGGGGCAGGGGGAGTTCAGGAGACCCAGTACTTC.

This sequence joins TRBV27 and TRBJ2-1; D may be TRBD1 (8 bases). CDR1 MNHEY and CDR2 SMNVEV come from the germline V gene (reference sequence). Trimming removed 5 bases from V and 7 bases from J, with 12 bases in between. The CDR3 length is 13 residues. CDR3 DNA sequence: TGTGCCAGCAGTAACAGGGGGGGGAATGAGCAGTTCTTC. It encodes CASSNRGGNEQFF.